Below are 10 T cell receptor beta chains sequenced from a single sample in a study of T cells after yellow fever vaccination. TCRdb re-analysed the 5' RACE reads in MiXCR, keeping a single row per CDR3 protein. The sample yields roughly 310,000 distinct CDR3 sequences, over 8% seen once. The sample was PBMCs, taken on the day of the first yellow fever vaccination. These receptor sequences come from a man between 18 and 29 years old who received the YFV17D yellow fever vaccine.

V is TRBV11-2 and J is TRBJ2-3; no clear D gene. Per germline, CDR1 SGHAT and CDR2 FQNNGV. The CDR3 length is 18 residues. V was clipped by 3 bases and J by 1 base, with 20 bases between them. In DNA form, the CDR3 reads TGTGCCAGCAGCTTGGGTGTGGTCCCCTCGCCGGGCACAGATACGCAGTATTTT. Translating it yields CASSLGVVPSPGTDTQYF.

This clonotype was recorded many times. The chain recombines TRBV20-1 with TRBJ2-5; D possibly matches TRBD1 or TRBD2 (6 bases each). The CDR3 has 17 residues. Germline lookup yields CDR1 DFQATT and CDR2 SNEGSKA (reference sequence). Trimming pared 6 bases from V and 0 bases from J, leaving 23 bases between. This CDR3 is CSAPPRREGGDQETQYF. The DNA for the CDR3 is TGCAGTGCCCCACCGAGGCGAGAGGGGGGAGACCAAGAGACCCAGTACTTC.

J is TRBJ1-2 and V is TRBV12-3 or TRBV12-4; 7 bases map to TRBD1. V dropped 4 bases and J dropped 8; count of bases not matched to a gene: 16. The CDR3 runs 16 residues. This CDR3 is CASSYERGRLKDGYTF. The CDR3, as DNA: TGTGCCAGCAGTTATGAAAGGGGGCGCCTGAAAGACGGCTACACCTTC.

This chain links TRBV20-1 with TRBJ2-7; D not certain. CDR3 length: 12 residues. V lost 5 bases and J 2 bases, leaving 10 bases between the germline ends. Germline assignment: CDR1 DFQATT and CDR2 SNEGSKA (reference sequence). The CDR3: CSASLEAYEQYF. CDR3 in DNA: TGCAGTGCTTCCCTAGAGGCCTACGAGCAGTACTTC.

J is TRBJ1-5 and V is TRBV7-3; 11 bases line up with TRBD1. The CDR3 runs to 22 residues. J gave up 0 bases and V 3 bases, and 19 bases lay outside the gene matches. Germline-derived CDR1 and CDR2 are SGHTA and FQGTGA. CDR3 DNA sequence: TGTGCCAGCAGCTTTAACGGGGGACAGGGGGTATCTCGGGTTTATAGCAATCAGCCCCAGCATTTT. Residues: CASSFNGGQGVSRVYSNQPQHF. Full variable domain (outside the CDR3, taken from reference TRBV7-3 and TRBJ1-5): GAGVSQTPSNKVTEKGKYVELRCDPISGHTALYWYRQSLGQGPEFLIYFQGTGAADDSGLPNDRFFAVRPEGSVSTLKIQRTERGDSAVYLCASSFNGGQGVSRVYSNQPQHFGDGTRLSIL.

This clonotype was observed a handful of times. The V gene is TRBV5-4, the J gene TRBJ2-7; 8 bases line up with TRBD1. J was trimmed by 0 bases and V by 4 bases; bases with no gene match: 6. CDR3 length: 15 residues. Germline V gene sequence: CDR1 SGHNT, CDR2 YYREEE (reference sequence). CDR3: CASSERTGRSYEQYF. The CDR3 bases are TGTGCCAGCAGCGAAAGGACAGGGCGCTCCTACGAGCAGTACTTC.

This chain joins TRBV5-1 and TRBJ2-1, with 9 bases matching TRBD1. The CDR3 length is 16 residues. The germline V gene encodes CDR1 SGHRS and CDR2 YFSETQ. Trimming removed 0 bases from V and 10 bases from J; junction bases left unmatched: 11. The CDR3 DNA sequence: TGCGCCAGCAGCTTGGCCGGGACAGGGCCTGCATGGGAGCAGTTCTTC. This codes for CASSLAGTGPAWEQFF. The full variable domain, its missing parts supplied by reference TRBV5-1 and TRBJ2-1, is KAGVTQTPRYLIKTRGQQVTLSCSPISGHRSVSWYQQTPGQGLQFLFEYFSETQRNKGNFPGRFSGRQFSNSRSEMNVSTLELGDSALYLCASSLAGTGPAWEQFFGPGTRLTVL.

This clonotype was seen a handful of times. The chain couples TRBV20-1 to TRBJ1-5; 9 bases agree with TRBD1. CDR3 length: 15 residues. The ends lost 3 bases at V and 4 bases at J; junction bases unmatched: 7. CDR1 DFQATT and CDR2 SNEGSKA come from the germline V gene (reference sequence). In DNA form, the CDR3 reads TGCAGTGCTAGGGTACTAGGGACAGGGAATCAGCCCCAGCATTTT. Encoded protein: CSARVLGTGNQPQHF.

This clonotype was counted at least ten times. This chain links TRBV20-1 with TRBJ1-2; D remains ambiguous. V was trimmed by 2 bases and J by 6 bases, leaving 1 base between them. The CDR3 runs to 9 residues. Per the germline V gene, CDR1 is DFQATT and CDR2 is SNEGSKA (reference sequence). This chain's CDR3 is CSARHGYTF. In nucleotides, the CDR3 is TGCAGTGCTAGACATGGCTACACCTTC.

This clonotype was seen many times. This rearrangement joins TRBV24-1 to TRBJ2-3, with a tentative D call TRBD2 (6 bases). Germline CDR1 and CDR2: KGHDR and SFDVKD. This CDR3 spans 13 amino acids. Trimming removed 3 bases at V and 11 bases at J, with 14 bases between. This CDR3 is CATSDPRRVGQYF. The CDR3 DNA reads TGTGCCACCAGTGATCCAAGGAGGGTCGGGCAGTATTTT.